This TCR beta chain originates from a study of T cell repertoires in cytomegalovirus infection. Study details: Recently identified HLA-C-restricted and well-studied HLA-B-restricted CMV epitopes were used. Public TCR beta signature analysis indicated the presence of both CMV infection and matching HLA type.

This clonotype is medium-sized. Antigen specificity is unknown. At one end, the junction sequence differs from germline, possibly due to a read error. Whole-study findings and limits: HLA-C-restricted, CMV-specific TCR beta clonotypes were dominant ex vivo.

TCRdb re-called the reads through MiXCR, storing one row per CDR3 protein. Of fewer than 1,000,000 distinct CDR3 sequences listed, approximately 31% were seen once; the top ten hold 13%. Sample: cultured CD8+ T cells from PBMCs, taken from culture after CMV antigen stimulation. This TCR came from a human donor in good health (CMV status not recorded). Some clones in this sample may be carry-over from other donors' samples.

CDR3 sequence reads: CASSLGHQSEQFF. CDR3 in DNA: TGTGCTAGCAGCCTGGGACATCAGAGTGAGCAGTTCTTC. The chain couples TRBV7-7 to TRBJ2-1; maybe TRBD1 (6 bases). CDR3 size: 13 residues. CDR1 SSHAT and CDR2 FNYEAQ come from the germline V gene (reference sequence).